This T cell receptor delta chain was captured in a study of γδ T cells in repeated Plasmodium falciparum infection (dated by TCRdb to the early 2020s). Turning to the overall study: Malian children exposed to intense seasonal malaria transmission were enrolled in the natural-infection arm and compared with Australian children matched for age and gender. Four controlled human malaria infections were administered to about five malaria-naive U.S. adults over 644 days by bites from P. falciparum NF54-infected Anopheles stephensi mosquitoes. Malian gammadelta TCR repertoires were analysed cross-sectionally during no-transmission periods and longitudinally across acute febrile malaria episodes. Samples from controlled-infection subjects were taken at baseline, right before selected infections, and 21 days after each infection. The study examined how repeated Plasmodium falciparum infection shapes the human gammadelta T cell repertoire, using natural infection in Mali and controlled human malaria infection.

CDR1 and CDR2 (TSWWSYY, QGS) derive from the germline V gene. V is clipped by 0 bases and J by 0 bases, and the sequence between their germline boundaries is 29 bases long. The cysteine opens and the phenylalanine closes a CDR3 of 22 amino acids. Only CDR3 DNA remains: 66 bases, in frame from the first base. Libraries were made using multiplex PCR. TCRdb shows the sequencer as Illumina MiSeq. Every sorted gammadelta T cell sample had both its TCR gamma (TRG) and TCR delta (TRD) chains sequenced. As for the authors' bioinformatics: Clonotype tree plots, accumulated frequency of the top 20 clonotypes, diversity index (DI) and D75 metrics were included in the repertoire analyses. Clone calls in TCRdb were regenerated from the public reads with CATT, after which identical DNA sequences shared one row. V and J calls and clone size were set by TCRdb, not the authors. In this sample the table shows about 57,000 delta-chain clones, approximately 1.7% of which occur a single time. The top ten constitute 15% of the sample.

For bulk TCR repertoire analysis, Vgamma9/Vdelta2+ and Vdelta2-negative gammadelta T cell populations were flow-sorted out of peripheral blood mononuclear cells. This clone came up many times. Its antigen remains unidentified. No much larger clone is present one base from it, and per-base qualities are unavailable. Beyond this particular receptor, the publication reports: Generalizability was limited because the Malian cohort came from a small rural village made up predominantly of one ethnic group. Waves of new clonotype selection in Vdelta2-negative, largely Vdelta1+, gammadelta TCR repertoires appeared to be driven by repeated controlled infections. Compared with the repertoires of Australian children, the Vdelta2-negative gammadelta TCR repertoires of Malian children appeared more clonally expanded, less diverse and less shared. Because the controlled-infection cohort was small, analysis of inter-individual variability in gammadelta T cell responses was limited. A highly stable polyclonal repertoire over time and infection, with many inter-individual overlapping TCRgamma sequences, was shown by Vgamma9/Vdelta2+ TCR repertoires.

Source material: gamma-delta T cells from blood. The receptor chain draws on TRDV1 and TRDJ1; TRDD3 is possibly the D segment (8 matching bases). TCRdb records no J gene; here it was assigned by comparing the DNA to germline. This TCR was sampled from a pool of human donors (malaria-infected and uninfected, not separated). The CDR3 sequence is CALGELPFLTLRWGMYTDKLIF. The base sequence is TGTGCTCTTGGGGAACTCCCCTTCCTTACCCTTAGGTGGGGGATGTACACCGATAAACTCATCTTT.